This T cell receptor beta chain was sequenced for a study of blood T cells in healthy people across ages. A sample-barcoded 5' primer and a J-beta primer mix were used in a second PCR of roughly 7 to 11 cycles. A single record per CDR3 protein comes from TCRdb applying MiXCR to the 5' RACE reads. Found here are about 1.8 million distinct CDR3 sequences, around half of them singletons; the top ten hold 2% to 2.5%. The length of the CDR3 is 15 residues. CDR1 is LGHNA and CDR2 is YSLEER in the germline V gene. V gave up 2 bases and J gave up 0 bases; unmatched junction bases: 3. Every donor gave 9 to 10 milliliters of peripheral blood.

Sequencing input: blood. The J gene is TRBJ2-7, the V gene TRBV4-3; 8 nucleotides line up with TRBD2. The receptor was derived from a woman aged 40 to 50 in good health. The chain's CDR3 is CASSQLRGVSYEQYF. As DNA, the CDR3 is TGCGCCAGCAGCCAACTGCGGGGGGTCTCCTACGAGCAGTACTTC.